This T cell receptor beta chain was sequenced during a study of blood T cell repertoires in COVID-19. The wider study: Samples representing acute and convalescent COVID-19 were sourced from the United States, Italy and Spain. PBMCs, B-cell-depleted T cells, or T cells were the source of the cDNA or gDNA that made up the material.

As processed by the authors: Estimated nucleated cell counts came from reference gene primer amplification. Sequencing used immunoSEQ multiplex PCR; TCRdb keeps in-frame clones, though not all of them. That table supplies the V and J calls and clone size; D and trimming were determined from the DNA. Found here are about 200,000 clones, 81% of them singletons; the top ten hold 7.5% to 9%. Germline V gene lookup returns CDR1 SNHLY and CDR2 FYNNEI. The CDR3 spans 15 residues. The trim removed 4 bases at V and 8 bases at J, leaving 12 bases unmatched. V and J are TRBV2 and TRBJ1-2, with 8 bases matching TRBD1. Material: peripheral blood. This sequence was found in a woman aged 80 or over with acute or convalescent COVID-19. The CDR3 loop reads CASSGGKTGVGGYTF. The CDR3 DNA reads TGTGCCAGCAGTGGGGGGAAGACAGGGGTGGGCGGCTACACCTTC.